This entry is about one TCR beta chain. These data are taken from a study of blood T cell repertoires in COVID-19. The data were produced by immunoSEQ multiplex PCR, yet TCRdb's version contains in-frame clones alone and is incomplete. The sample contains roughly 100,000 clones, 89% of which appear only once. Germline CDR1 is GTSNPN and CDR2 is SVGIG (reference sequence). V dropped 4 bases and J dropped 5 bases, with 10 bases sitting between them. The CDR3 extends over 12 amino acids. Sequenced sample: peripheral blood. The genes are TRBV30 and TRBJ2-3; no clear D. This clonotype was sampled from a woman aged 60 to 75 with acute or convalescent COVID-19. The CDR3 reads CAWNYYEDTQYF. CDR3 nucleotides: TGTGCCTGGAACTACTACGAAGATACGCAGTATTTT.